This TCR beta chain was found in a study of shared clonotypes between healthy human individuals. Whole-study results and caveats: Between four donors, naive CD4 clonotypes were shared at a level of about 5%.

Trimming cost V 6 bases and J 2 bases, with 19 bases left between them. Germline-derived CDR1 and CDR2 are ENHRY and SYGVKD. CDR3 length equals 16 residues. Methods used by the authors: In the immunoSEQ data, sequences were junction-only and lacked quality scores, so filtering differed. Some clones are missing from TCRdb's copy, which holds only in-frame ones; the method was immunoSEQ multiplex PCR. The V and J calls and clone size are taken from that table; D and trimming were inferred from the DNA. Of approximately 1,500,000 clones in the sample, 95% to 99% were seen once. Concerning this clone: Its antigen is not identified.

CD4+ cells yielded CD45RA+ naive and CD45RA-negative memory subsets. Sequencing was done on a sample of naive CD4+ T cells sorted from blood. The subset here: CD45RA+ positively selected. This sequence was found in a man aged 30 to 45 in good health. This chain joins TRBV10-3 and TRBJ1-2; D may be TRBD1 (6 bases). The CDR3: CAISDSRGEINYGYTF. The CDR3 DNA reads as TGTGCCATCAGCGACTCCAGGGGCGAAATCAACTATGGCTACACCTTC.